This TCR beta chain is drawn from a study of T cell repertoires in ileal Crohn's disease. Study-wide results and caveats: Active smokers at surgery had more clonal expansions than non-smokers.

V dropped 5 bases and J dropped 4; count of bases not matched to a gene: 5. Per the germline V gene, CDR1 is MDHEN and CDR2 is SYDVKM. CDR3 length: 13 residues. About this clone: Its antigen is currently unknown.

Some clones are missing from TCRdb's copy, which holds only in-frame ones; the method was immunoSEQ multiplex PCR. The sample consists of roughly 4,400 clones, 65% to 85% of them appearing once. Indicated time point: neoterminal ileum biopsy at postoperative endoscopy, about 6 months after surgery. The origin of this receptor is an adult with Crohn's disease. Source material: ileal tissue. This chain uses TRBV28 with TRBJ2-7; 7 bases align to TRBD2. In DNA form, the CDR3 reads TGTGCCAGCAGTGGGGAGGGTCGGTACGAGCAGTACTTC. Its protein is CASSGEGRYEQYF.